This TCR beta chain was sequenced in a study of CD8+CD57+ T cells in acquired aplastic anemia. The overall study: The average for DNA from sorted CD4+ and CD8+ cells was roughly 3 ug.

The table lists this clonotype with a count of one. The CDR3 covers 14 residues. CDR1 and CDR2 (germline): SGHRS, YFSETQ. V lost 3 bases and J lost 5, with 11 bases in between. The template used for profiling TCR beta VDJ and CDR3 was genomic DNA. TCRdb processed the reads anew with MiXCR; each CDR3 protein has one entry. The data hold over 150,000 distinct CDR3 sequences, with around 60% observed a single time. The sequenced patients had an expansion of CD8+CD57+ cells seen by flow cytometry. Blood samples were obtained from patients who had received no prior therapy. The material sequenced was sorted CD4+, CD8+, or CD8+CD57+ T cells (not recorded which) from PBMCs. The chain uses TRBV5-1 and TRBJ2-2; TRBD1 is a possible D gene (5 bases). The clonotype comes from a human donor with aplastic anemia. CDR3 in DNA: TGCGCCAGCAGCTCGGCAGGGTCGACCGGGGAGCTGTTTTTT. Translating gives CASSSAGSTGELFF.